A selection of T cell receptor beta chains follows, all from one sample in a study of T cells after posttransplantation cyclophosphamide. Measured with immunoSEQ multiplex PCR; TCRdb has only the in-frame clones, and not every one. Listed for the sample are about 3,100 clones, none seen a single time. The sequenced sample was PBMCs, obtained 84 days after allogeneic stem cell transplant with posttransplant cyclophosphamide. These receptors all come from a female patient in her 40s who received an allogeneic stem cell transplant from a related donor, was CMV-positive, and had no GVHD. The graft donor may have given rise to some T cells. Each CDR3 is given without its conserved first and last residue.

V,CDR3
TRBV6-2/TRBV6-3,ASSYLQGLFTDTQY
TRBV24-1,ATSDTGAGQGFYGYT
TRBV15,ATSSTGNYGYT
TRBV12-3/TRBV12-4,ASSLGGDTEAF
TRBV6-2/TRBV6-3,ASSYGEAGANQPQH
TRBV19,ASSTSRLASGELF
TRBV11-3,ASSGKLGLATAQY
TRBV5-1,ASTMDSYNEQF
TRBV6-5,ASSYSPDQPQH
TRBV5-6,ASSGTGENYGYT
TRBV6-5,ASSYSQGTSPLH
TRBV4-3,ASSQGARGDKNIQY
TRBV28,ASTGQGRNIQY
TRBV25-1,ASSEFGGSTGELF
TRBV11-3,ASSLRAGGYYNEQF
TRBV5-4,ASSPGTGARETQY
TRBV10-3,AIRTDNGNTEAF
TRBV27,ASSFVQGGGYT
TRBV6-1,ASRNQGGNTEAF
TRBV5-1,ASSLAGGYTYNEQF
TRBV18,ASLEGTNTEAF
TRBV11-2,ASSLVDRLSSGNTIY
TRBV7-8,ASSLVGDGYT
TRBV9,ASSFRQGTAYEQY
TRBV27,ASSPMSNQPQH
TRBV7-3,ASSSNQGATQY
TRBV6-6,ASRYSGNTIY
TRBV19,ASRRGPAYEQY
TRBV6-1,ASSESTGQSGYT
TRBV27,ASSSVGVPNYGYT
TRBV5-6,ASSPRQGASGELF
TRBV18,ASSPLLRTFNEAF
TRBV5-1,ASSLSIQRGEGEQF
TRBV19,ASRTTGDNGYGYT
TRBV9,ASTIAQGTAYEQY
TRBV6-1,ASSELQGYNEQF
TRBV6-2/TRBV6-3,ASTRSGGAVLDTQY
TRBV29-1,SGGHGLNTEAF
TRBV7-2,ASSSRQGNYGYT